A selection of T cell receptor beta chains follows, all from one sample in a study of T-cell reconstitution after alpha-beta-depleted transplantation in children. TCRdb called the PCR reads again in MiXCR, with one record for every CDR3 protein. The data contain around 210,000 distinct CDR3 sequences, 6.6% of them seen just once; the ten biggest clones take up less than 7%. Sequenced material: PBMCs, taken before TCRalphabeta/CD19-depleted stem cell transplant. The source is a boy aged 2 to 10 with acute lymphoblastic leukemia, due to receive a stem cell transplant. The CDR3 runs from the conserved cysteine through the conserved F or W. The D gene is left open where the match is weak. Size is stated for part of the rows, as once, few or many counts, or as a class when the clone is expanded.

>-|TRBV24-1|many|TRBJ2-7
CATTRTAYYEQYF
TGTGCCACCACCAGGACAGCCTACTACGAGCAGTACTTC
>-|TRBV7-6|few|TRBJ1-1
CASSLAAGRVTEAFF
TGTGCCAGCAGCTTAGCTGCTGGGAGGGTCACTGAAGCTTTCTTT
>-|TRBV7-8|many|TRBJ2-5
CASSLGLLGGQETQYF
TGTGCCAGCAGCTTAGGTCTGTTGGGGGGCCAAGAGACCCAGTACTTC
>-|TRBV7-2|many|TRBJ2-7
CASSLAPGFGYEQYF
TGTGCCAGCAGCTTAGCACCGGGGTTTGGCTACGAGCAGTACTTC
>TRBD1|TRBV5-5|-|TRBJ2-3
CASSLRTGGPPDTQYF
TGTGCCAGCAGCTTAAGAACAGGGGGCCCCCCAGATACGCAGTATTTT
>-|TRBV7-2|many|TRBJ1-2
CASSLDRYGYTF
TGTGCCAGCAGCTTAGATAGATATGGCTACACCTTC
>TRBD2|TRBV5-1|few|TRBJ2-3
CPSSFRGGGADTQYF
TGCCCCAGCAGCTTTCGGGGGGGAGGTGCAGATACGCAGTATTTT
>-|TRBV5-1|many|TRBJ1-2
CASSLDGNKNGYTF
TGCGCCAGCAGCTTGGATGGGAACAAGAATGGCTACACCTTC
>-|TRBV5-1|many|TRBJ2-5
CASSLGQDQETQYF
TGCGCCAGCAGCTTGGGGCAGGACCAAGAGACCCAGTACTTC
>-|TRBV20-1|-|TRBJ1-2
CSAMLYASYTF
TGCAGTGCTATGCTCTATGCGAGCTACACCTTC
>TRBD2|TRBV7-2|many|TRBJ2-1
CASSMGLAGEQFF
TGTGCCAGCAGCATGGGACTAGCGGGTGAGCAGTTCTTC
>-|TRBV20-1|many|TRBJ2-3
CSASGISWGPDTQYF
TGCAGTGCTAGCGGGATCAGCTGGGGTCCAGATACGCAGTATTTT
>-|TRBV7-3|many|TRBJ2-1
CASSPSGGPNNEQFF
TGTGCCAGCAGCCCATCGGGGGGCCCCAACAATGAGCAGTTCTTC
>-|TRBV7-9|-|TRBJ2-1
CASSLVPSDYNEQFF
TGTGCCAGCAGCTTAGTTCCTAGCGACTACAATGAGCAGTTCTTC
>-|TRBV2|-|TRBJ1-2
CASSVDGGWGYTF
TGTGCCAGCAGTGTCGATGGGGGGTGGGGCTACACCTTC
>-|TRBV4-3|-|TRBJ2-7
CASSQEGEGLYEQYF
TGCGCCAGCAGCCAAGAGGGTGAGGGCCTCTACGAGCAGTACTTC
>TRBD2|TRBV7-8|many|TRBJ2-7
CASSLGLAGVAEQYF
TGTGCCAGCAGCTTAGGGTTAGCGGGAGTTGCCGAGCAGTACTTC
>-|TRBV28|many|TRBJ1-6
CASSYVNSPLHF
TGTGCCAGCAGTTATGTGAATTCACCCCTCCACTTT
>-|TRBV9|many|TRBJ2-3
CASSGPSSRDSFADTQYF
TGTGCCAGCAGCGGACCAAGTAGTCGGGACTCTTTCGCAGATACGCAGTATTTT
>-|TRBV28|many|TRBJ2-7
CASSPLGITAYEQYF
TGTGCCAGCAGTCCGCTGGGAATTACCGCCTACGAGCAGTACTTC
>-|TRBV2|many|TRBJ2-3
CASSEGREQYF
TGTGCCAGCAGTGAGGGAAGAGAGCAGTATTTT
>TRBD2|TRBV20-1|many|TRBJ2-1
CSARDYGGTSYNEQFF
TGCAGTGCTAGAGATTACGGGGGGACCTCCTACAATGAGCAGTTCTTC
>TRBD2|TRBV7-2|-|TRBJ2-2
CASSLESSGNTGELFF
TGTGCCAGCAGCTTAGAGTCTAGCGGGAACACCGGGGAGCTGTTTTTT
>-|TRBV7-2|few|TRBJ2-3
CASSLAGRVWSSDTQYF
TGTGCCAGCAGCTTAGCTGGGCGAGTGTGGTCGTCAGATACGCAGTATTTT
>-|TRBV21-1|many|TRBJ1-4
CASSKGRPNEKLFF
TGTGCCAGCAGCAAAGGTCGTCCTAATGAAAAACTGTTTTTT
>-|TRBV3-1|many|TRBJ1-2
CASSRGNYGYTF
TGTGCCAGCAGCCGAGGAAACTATGGCTACACCTTC
>-|TRBV9|few|TRBJ1-2
CASSVDGTRVNNYGYTF
TGTGCCAGCAGCGTAGACGGGACCCGAGTCAATAACTATGGCTACACCTTC
>-|TRBV28|-|TRBJ2-5
CASKPGGRREETQYF
TGTGCCAGCAAACCCGGGGGGCGGAGGGAAGAGACCCAGTACTTC
>-|TRBV7-2|many|TRBJ2-3
CASSSSSAGSTDTQYF
TGTGCCAGCAGCTCGTCGTCGGCGGGTAGCACAGATACGCAGTATTTT
>-|TRBV18|many|TRBJ2-3
CSSSLTRGLTTDTQYF
TGTTCCAGCTCCTTAACCCGCGGATTAACCACAGATACGCAGTATTTT
>-|TRBV4-3|many|TRBJ2-5
CASSQASGGTQYF
TGCGCCAGCAGCCAAGCCTCCGGGGGGACCCAGTACTTC
>-|TRBV5-1|many|TRBJ2-1
CASSLGASNNEQFF
TGCGCCAGCAGCTTGGGGGCCTCTAATAATGAGCAGTTCTTC
>TRBD1|TRBV15|few|TRBJ2-7
CATSLGQSYEQYF
TGTGCCACCAGCTTGGGACAGTCCTACGAGCAGTACTTC
>-|TRBV7-2|many|TRBJ2-3
CASSLANPLAPSQYF
TGTGCCAGCAGCTTAGCGAACCCCCTAGCCCCCTCGCAGTATTTT
>-|TRBV29-1|-|TRBJ2-5
CSVARQQENQYF
TGCAGCGTTGCCCGGCAGCAAGAGAACCAGTACTTC
>-|TRBV12-3/TRBV12-4|few|TRBJ1-6
CASSFGQLGSPLHF
TGTGCCAGCAGTTTCGGACAGTTGGGATCACCCCTCCACTTT
>-|TRBV28|many|TRBJ2-3
CASSLEVGGRDTQYF
TGTGCCAGCAGTTTAGAGGTGGGAGGAAGAGATACGCAGTATTTT
>-|TRBV29-1|-|TRBJ1-1
CSVVGGGNTEAFF
TGCAGCGTTGTAGGGGGAGGGAACACTGAAGCTTTCTTT
>TRBD1|TRBV28|-|TRBJ1-4
CASSLDRDEKLFF
TGTGCCAGCAGTTTAGACAGGGATGAAAAACTGTTTTTT
>-|TRBV9|few|TRBJ2-7
CASSSSVIGDSYEQYF
TGTGCCAGCAGCTCTAGCGTGATAGGGGACTCCTACGAGCAGTACTTC
>-|TRBV28|many|TRBJ2-3
CASSPGASAADTQYF
TGTGCCAGCAGTCCCGGGGCCTCAGCGGCAGATACGCAGTATTTT